This T cell receptor beta chain stems from a study of T cell responses to AZD1222 COVID-19 vaccine. Study details: It was second doses at about 4 or about 12 weeks that were pooled.

Turning to this clone: As yet, its antigen is unknown.

The V gene's germline CDR1 is ENHRY and CDR2 SYGVKD. CDR3 length equals 14 residues. The V end lost 0 bases, the J end lost 2 bases, and 7 bases lay between the germline ends. Sequenced by immunoSEQ multiplex PCR; TCRdb stores in-frame clones only, minus some. The sample lists some 200,000 clones, just over 90% seen once, with roughly 0.99% in the top ten. Overall study results and limits: Nearly half of spike-specific TCRs reportedly target variant regions that are unmutated in the B.1.351 and B.1.1.7 variants. Most donors were white British and more were female, and clonal diversity was possibly underestimated. After two AZD1222 doses, spike-specific TCR breadth and depth rose versus day 0.

The material sequenced was peripheral blood, taken on day 0 of AZD1222 vaccination. This clonotype was sampled from an adult in good health. V and J are TRBV10-3 and TRBJ1-2; unclear D gene. The CDR3 protein is CAISESWVNYGYTF. CDR3 DNA sequence: TGTGCCATCAGTGAGTCATGGGTGAACTATGGCTACACCTTC.